These 4 T cell receptor beta chains originate from one sample sequenced in a study of T cells in Graves' hyperthyroidism and ophthalmopathy. Amplification yielded TCR beta CDR3 regions, with RNA transcripts as the source. RT-PCR in the first round (using the HTBI primer set) targeted the TCR CDR3. TCRdb passed the multiplex PCR reads through MiXCR, listing each CDR3 protein once. The sample has 80,000 to 100,000 distinct CDR3 sequences, about 37% seen once; the top ten hold roughly 10%. Sequenced input: peripheral blood or thyroid tissue (not recorded which). The receptors were gathered from a woman under 40 with Graves' hyperthyroidism.

The V gene is TRBV27, the J gene TRBJ1-2; D is undetermined. The CDR3 extends over 12 amino acids. The V gene lost 10 bases and the J gene lost 2 bases, with 11 bases spanning the gap. Looked up from germline, CDR1 is MNHEY and CDR2 is SMNVEV (reference sequence). For the CDR3, the DNA is TGTGCCACCAAGTTTGGGAACTATGGCTACACCTTC. Amino acid sequence: CATKFGNYGYTF.

As for this clonotype: Germline and junction disagree at one end, which may indicate a read error. The chain uses TRBV5-1 and TRBJ1-1; perhaps TRBD1 as D (5 bases). The CDR3 length is 15 residues. The germline gives CDR1 SGHRS, CDR2 YFSETQ. The CDR3, as DNA: TGCGCCAGCTCACTGGGGCAGGGCGTGGACACTGAAGCCTTCTTT. It encodes CASSLGQGVDTEAFF.

The sample holds many counts of this clonotype. The CDR3 is CSAVDRFLWEQYF. CDR3 sequence (DNA): TGCAGTGCCGTGGATAGGTTTCTCTGGGAGCAGTACTTC. This sequence joins TRBV20-1 and TRBJ2-7; no clear D gene. CDR3 length equals 13 residues. Germline V gene data show CDR1 as DFQATT and CDR2 as SNEGSKA (reference sequence). V shed 6 bases and J shed 7 bases, with 19 bases lying between them.

Concerning this clonotype itself: A much more abundant neighbour one base away suggests this may be a read error. Because the CDR3 is missing its conserved closing phenylalanine or tryptophan, this is likely a read error. DNA of the CDR3: TGTGCCAGCGGCCAAGAGTGGGGTAACTATGGCTACACCGTC. The encoded protein is CASGQEWGNYGYTV. The genes are TRBV3-1 and TRBJ1-2; D uncertain. This CDR3 spans 14 amino acids. Germline-derived CDR1 and CDR2 are LGHDT and YNNKEL (reference sequence).